Each of the 5 T cell receptor beta chains below was sequenced from the same sample in a study of cytomegalovirus exposure and HLA in healthy donors (dated by TCRdb to the late 2010s). The method behind the library was the immunoSEQ multiplex PCR assay. The multiplex PCR relied on a mix of 60 forward primers for TCR Vbeta segments and 13 reverse primers for TCR Jbeta segments. TCRdb re-hosts the immuneACCESS table, in-frame sequences only. Its copies lack some clones; in the studies checked, an unresolved V gene accounts for under half of them, and the cause for the rest is not known. This sample comprises about 150,000 clones, about 10% of them detected only once. Together, the top ten hold approximately 1.7% of the sample. The source material was PBMCs. Receptors originate from a man aged 45-60 years in good health and CMV-seronegative.

The chain recombines TRBV28 with TRBJ1-3; TRBD1 matches at 7 bases. J gave up 4 bases and V 3 bases, and 3 bases lay outside the gene matches. CDR1 and CDR2 from the germline V gene are MDHEN and SYDVKM. The CDR3 runs 14 residues. Written as DNA, the CDR3 is TGTGCCAGCAGTTTGCACAGGGGAGGAAACACCATATATTTT. It codes for CASSLHRGGNTIYF.

This chain links TRBV19 with TRBJ1-1; D is undetermined. The ends were cut back, 3 bases at V and 10 bases at J, with 15 bases in the middle. CDR1 is LNHDA and CDR2 is SQIVND in the germline V gene (reference sequence). This CDR3 contains 13 residues. The CDR3 nucleotides read TGTGCCAGTAGTATTGGGCAGATTCACGCAGCTTTCTTT. As protein: CASSIGQIHAAFF.

A few counts support this clone. This rearrangement joins TRBV30 to TRBJ1-2, with TRBD1 identical over 8 bases. Germline V gene lookup returns CDR1 GTSNPN and CDR2 SVGIG (reference sequence). This CDR3 is 12 amino acids long. The trim removed 4 bases at V and 8 bases at J, leaving 6 bases unmatched. For the CDR3, the DNA is TGTGCCTGGAATGGGCAGGGGGCCGGCTACACCTTC. The encoded protein is CAWNGQGAGYTF. The full variable domain, its missing parts supplied by reference TRBV30 and TRBJ1-2, is SQTIHQWPATLVQPVGSPLSLECTVEGTSNPNLYWYRQAAGRGLQLLFYSVGIGQISSEVPQNLSASRPQDRQFILSSKKLLLSDSGFYLCAWNGQGAGYTFGSGTRLTVV.

There are a few counts of this clone. Since no conserved phenylalanine or tryptophan closes the CDR3, a read error is the likely cause. The rearrangement joins TRBV5-1 to TRBJ2-2; 9 bases map to TRBD2. Per germline, CDR1 SGHRS and CDR2 YFSETQ. V trimming: 0 bases; J trimming: 8 bases; junction bases outside the gene matches: 5. The CDR3 spans 15 residues. The CDR3 nucleotides read TGCGCCAGCAGCTTGGTAGTAGCGGGAGAAGGGGAGCTGTTTGTT. Protein: CASSLVVAGEGELFV.

This clone was seen a handful of times. The CDR3 spells CASRTGELTDTQYF. The CDR3, as DNA: TGCGCCAGCAGGACAGGGGAACTCACAGATACGCAGTATTTT. The V gene is TRBV5-1, the J gene TRBJ2-3; 8 nucleotides align to TRBD1. The length of the CDR3 is 14 residues. Germline CDR1 reads SGHRS; CDR2 reads YFSETQ. V lost 5 bases to trimming and J lost 2 bases; unmatched junction nucleotides: 4.